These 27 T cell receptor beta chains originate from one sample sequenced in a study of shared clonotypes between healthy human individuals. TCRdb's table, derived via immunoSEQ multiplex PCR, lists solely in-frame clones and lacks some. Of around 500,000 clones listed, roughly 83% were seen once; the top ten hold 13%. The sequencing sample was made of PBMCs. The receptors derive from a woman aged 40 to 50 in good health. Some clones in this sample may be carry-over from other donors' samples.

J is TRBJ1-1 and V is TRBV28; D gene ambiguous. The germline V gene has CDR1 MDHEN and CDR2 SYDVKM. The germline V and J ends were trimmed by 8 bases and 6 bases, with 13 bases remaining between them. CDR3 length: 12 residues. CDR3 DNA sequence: TGTGCCAGCTGGATAACAGCGGCTGAAGCTTTCTTT. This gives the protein CASWITAAEAFF.

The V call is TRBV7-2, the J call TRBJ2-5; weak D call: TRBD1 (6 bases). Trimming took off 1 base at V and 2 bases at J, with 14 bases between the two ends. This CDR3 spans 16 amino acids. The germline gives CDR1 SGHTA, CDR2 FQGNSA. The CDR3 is CASSLGVRGVQETQYF. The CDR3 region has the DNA TGTGCCAGCAGCTTAGGAGTCAGGGGAGTACAAGAGACCCAGTACTTC. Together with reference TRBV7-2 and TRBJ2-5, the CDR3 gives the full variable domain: GAGVSQSPSNKVTEKGKDVELRCDPISGHTALYWYRQSLGQGLEFLIYFQGNSAPDKSGLPSDRFSAERTGGSVSTLTIQRTQQEDSAVYLCASSLGVRGVQETQYFGPGTRLLVL.

The CDR3 here is CASRPGTEINSPLHF. CDR3 in DNA: TGTGCCAGCAGGCCCGGGACAGAAATTAATTCACCCCTCCACTTT. The rearrangement uses TRBV27 and TRBJ1-6; 7 bases are a match to TRBD1. Unmatched junction bases numbered 8, after V lost 6 bases and J lost 6 bases. This CDR3 spans 15 amino acids. Germline values: CDR1 MNHEY, CDR2 SMNVEV (reference sequence).

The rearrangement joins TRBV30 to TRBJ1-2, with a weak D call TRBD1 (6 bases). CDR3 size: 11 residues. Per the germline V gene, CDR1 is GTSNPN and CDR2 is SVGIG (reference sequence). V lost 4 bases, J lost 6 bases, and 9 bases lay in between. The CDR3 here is CAWNRDHGYTF. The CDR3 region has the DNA TGTGCCTGGAACAGGGATCATGGCTACACCTTC.

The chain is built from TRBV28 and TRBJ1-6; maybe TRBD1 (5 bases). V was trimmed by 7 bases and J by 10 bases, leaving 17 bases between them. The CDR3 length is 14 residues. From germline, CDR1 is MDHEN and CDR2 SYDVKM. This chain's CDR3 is CASNRDLGRSPLHF. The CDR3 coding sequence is TGTGCCAGCAATCGGGACCTGGGAAGGTCACCCCTCCACTTT.

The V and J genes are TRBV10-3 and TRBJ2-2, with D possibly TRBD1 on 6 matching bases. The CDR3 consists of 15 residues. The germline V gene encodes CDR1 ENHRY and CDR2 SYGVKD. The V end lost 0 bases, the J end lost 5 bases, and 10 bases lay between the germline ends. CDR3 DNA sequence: TGTGCCATCAGTGAGTCGGGCGGACAGACCGGGGAGCTGTTTTTT. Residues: CAISESGGQTGELFF.

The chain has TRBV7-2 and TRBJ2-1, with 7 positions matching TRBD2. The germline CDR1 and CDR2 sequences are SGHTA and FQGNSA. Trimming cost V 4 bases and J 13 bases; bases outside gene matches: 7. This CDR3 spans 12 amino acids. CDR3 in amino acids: CASSSTGTTQFF. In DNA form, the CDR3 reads TGTGCCAGCAGCTCGACCGGGACTACCCAGTTCTTC.

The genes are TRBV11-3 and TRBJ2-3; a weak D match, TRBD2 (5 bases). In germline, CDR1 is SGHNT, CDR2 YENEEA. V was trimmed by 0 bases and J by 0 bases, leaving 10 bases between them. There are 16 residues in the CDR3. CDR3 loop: CASSLDFPGSTDTQYF. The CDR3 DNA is TGTGCCAGCAGCTTAGATTTCCCGGGGAGCACAGATACGCAGTATTTT.

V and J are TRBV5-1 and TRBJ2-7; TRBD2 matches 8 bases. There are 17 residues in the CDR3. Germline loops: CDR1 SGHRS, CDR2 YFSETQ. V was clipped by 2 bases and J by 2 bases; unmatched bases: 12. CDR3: CASSLNPGLGITYEQYF. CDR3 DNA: TGCGCCAGCAGCTTAAATCCGGGACTAGGGATTACCTACGAGCAGTACTTC.

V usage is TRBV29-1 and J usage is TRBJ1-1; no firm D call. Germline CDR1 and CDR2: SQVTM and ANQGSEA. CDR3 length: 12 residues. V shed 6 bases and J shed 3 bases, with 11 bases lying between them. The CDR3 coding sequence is TGCAGCGTGGCGGTGGGATACACTGAAGCTTTCTTT. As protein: CSVAVGYTEAFF.

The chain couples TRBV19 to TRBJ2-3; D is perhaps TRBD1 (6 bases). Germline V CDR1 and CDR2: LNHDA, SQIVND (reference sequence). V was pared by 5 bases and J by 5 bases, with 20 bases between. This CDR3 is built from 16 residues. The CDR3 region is CASSRQVYSLGDTQYF. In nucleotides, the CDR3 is TGTGCCAGTAGTCGACAGGTATACTCACTGGGAGATACGCAGTATTTT. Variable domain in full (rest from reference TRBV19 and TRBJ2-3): DGGITQSPKYLFRKEGQNVTLSCEQNLNHDAMYWYRQDPGQGLRLIYYSQIVNDFQKGDIAEGYSVSREKKESFPLTVTSAQKNPTAFYLCASSRQVYSLGDTQYFGPGTRLTVL.

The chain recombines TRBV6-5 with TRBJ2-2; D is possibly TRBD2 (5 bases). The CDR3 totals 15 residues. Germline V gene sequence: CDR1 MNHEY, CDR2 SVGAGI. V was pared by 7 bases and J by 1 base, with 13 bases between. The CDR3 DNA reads TGTGCCAGCACCGGGATCGACCGGAACACCGGGGAGCTGTTTTTT. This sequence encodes CASTGIDRNTGELFF.

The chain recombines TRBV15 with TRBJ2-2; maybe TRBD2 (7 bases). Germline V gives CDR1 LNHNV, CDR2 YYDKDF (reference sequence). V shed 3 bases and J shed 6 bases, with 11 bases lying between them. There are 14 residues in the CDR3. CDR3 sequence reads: CATSRDGGPGELFF. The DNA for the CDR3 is TGTGCCACCAGCAGGGACGGGGGGCCCGGGGAGCTGTTTTTT.

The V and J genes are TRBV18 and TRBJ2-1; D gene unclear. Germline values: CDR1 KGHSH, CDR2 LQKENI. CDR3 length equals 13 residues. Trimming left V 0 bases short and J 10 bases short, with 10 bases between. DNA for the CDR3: TGTGCCAGCTCACCACCCTCAGAGATCGAGCAGTTCTTC. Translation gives CASSPPSEIEQFF. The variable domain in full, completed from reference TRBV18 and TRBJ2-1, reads NAGVMQNPRHLVRRRGQEARLRCSPMKGHSHVYWYRQLPEEGLKFMVYLQKENIIDESGMPKERFSAEFPKEGPSILRIQQVVRGDSAAYFCASSPPSEIEQFFGPGTRLTVL.

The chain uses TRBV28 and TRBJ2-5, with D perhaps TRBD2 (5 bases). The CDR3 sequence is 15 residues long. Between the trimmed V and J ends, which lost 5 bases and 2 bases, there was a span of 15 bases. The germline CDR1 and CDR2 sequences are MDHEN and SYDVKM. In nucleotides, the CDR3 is TGTGCCAGCAGTCCCTGGGAGAGCGTTCAAGAGACCCAGTACTTC. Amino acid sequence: CASSPWESVQETQYF.

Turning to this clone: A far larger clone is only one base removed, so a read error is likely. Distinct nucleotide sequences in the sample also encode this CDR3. The CDR3 here is CASSLASEDGYTF. The CDR3 region has the DNA TGCGCCAGTAGCTTGGCGTCAGAAGATGGCTACACCTTC. This chain connects TRBV5-1 to TRBJ1-2; no definite D call. The length of the CDR3 is 13 residues. Germline CDR1 reads SGHRS; CDR2 reads YFSETQ.

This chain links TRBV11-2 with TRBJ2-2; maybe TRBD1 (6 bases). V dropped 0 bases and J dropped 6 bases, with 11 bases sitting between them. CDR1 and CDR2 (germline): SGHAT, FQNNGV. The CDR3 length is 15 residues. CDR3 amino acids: CASSLDRGFSGELFF. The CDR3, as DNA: TGTGCCAGCAGCTTAGACAGGGGTTTTTCCGGGGAGCTGTTTTTT.

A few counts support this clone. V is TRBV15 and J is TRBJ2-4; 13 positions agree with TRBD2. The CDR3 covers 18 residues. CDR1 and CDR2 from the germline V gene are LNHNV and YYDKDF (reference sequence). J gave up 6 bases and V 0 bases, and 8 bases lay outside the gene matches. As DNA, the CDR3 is TGTGCCACCAGCAGAGATCCCGGACTAGCGGGAGAAGGAAACATTCAGTACTTC. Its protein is CATSRDPGLAGEGNIQYF.

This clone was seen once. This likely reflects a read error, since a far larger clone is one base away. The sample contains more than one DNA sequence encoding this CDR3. CDR3 region: CASSVGTGVSYEQYF. DNA for the CDR3: TGTGCCAGCAGCGTAGGGACAGGGGTCTCCTACGAGCAGTACTTC. The V and J genes are TRBV9 and TRBJ2-7, with 9 bases that match TRBD1. This CDR3 contains 15 residues. Germline V lookup: CDR1 SGDLS, CDR2 YYNGEE. The junction had 1 base not matched to a gene; V was cut back by 0 bases and J by 0 bases.

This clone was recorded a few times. The CDR3 reads CASVQAPGNTEAFF. The CDR3 coding sequence is TGCGCCAGCGTACAGGCCCCCGGGAACACTGAAGCTTTCTTT. The rearrangement links TRBV5-1 to TRBJ1-1; TRBD1 is a possible D gene (5 bases). The CDR3 length is 14 residues. CDR1 and CDR2 (germline): SGHRS, YFSETQ. V shed 7 bases and J shed 1 base, with 14 bases lying between them.

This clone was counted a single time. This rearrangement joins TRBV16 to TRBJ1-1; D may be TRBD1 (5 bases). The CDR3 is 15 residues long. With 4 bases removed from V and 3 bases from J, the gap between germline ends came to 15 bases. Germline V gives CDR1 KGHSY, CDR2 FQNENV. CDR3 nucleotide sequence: TGTGCCAGCAGCCTCACAAGGACAATTGACACTGAAGCTTTCTTT. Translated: CASSLTRTIDTEAFF.

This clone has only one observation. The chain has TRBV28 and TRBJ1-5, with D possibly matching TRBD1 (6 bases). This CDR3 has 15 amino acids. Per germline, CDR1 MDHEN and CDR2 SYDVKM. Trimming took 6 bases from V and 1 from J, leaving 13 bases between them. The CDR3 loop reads CASRDVRGSNQPQHF. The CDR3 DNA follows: TGTGCCAGCAGGGACGTCAGGGGAAGCAATCAGCCCCAGCATTTT.

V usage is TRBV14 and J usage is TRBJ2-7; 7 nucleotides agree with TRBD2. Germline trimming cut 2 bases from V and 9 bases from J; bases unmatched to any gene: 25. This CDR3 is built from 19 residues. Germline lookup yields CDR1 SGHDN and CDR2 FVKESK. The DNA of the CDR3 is TGTGCCAGCAGCCAAAGCTGGGGTGGGTGGCGGGAGCGCTTGGAGTGGCAGTACTTC. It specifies CASSQSWGGWRERLEWQYF. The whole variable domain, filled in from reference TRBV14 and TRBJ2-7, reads EAGVTQFPSHSVIEKGQTVTLRCDPISGHDNLYWYRRVMGKEIKFLLHFVKESKQDESGMPNNRFLAERTGGTYSTLKVQPAELEDSGVYFCASSQSWGGWRERLEWQYFGPGTRLTVT.

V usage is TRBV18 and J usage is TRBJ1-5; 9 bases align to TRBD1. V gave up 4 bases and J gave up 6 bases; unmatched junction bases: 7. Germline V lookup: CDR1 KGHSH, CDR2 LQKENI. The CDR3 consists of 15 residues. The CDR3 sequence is CASSRRDRDSQPQHF. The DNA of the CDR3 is TGTGCCAGCTCACGACGGGACAGGGATTCTCAGCCCCAGCATTTT.

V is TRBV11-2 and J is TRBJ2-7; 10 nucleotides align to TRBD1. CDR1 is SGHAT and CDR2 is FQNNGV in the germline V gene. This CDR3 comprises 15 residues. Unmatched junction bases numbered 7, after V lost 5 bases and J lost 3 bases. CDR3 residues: CASSPHGTGVYEQYF. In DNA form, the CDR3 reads TGTGCCAGCAGCCCCCATGGGACAGGGGTCTACGAGCAGTACTTC. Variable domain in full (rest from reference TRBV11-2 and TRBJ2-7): EAGVAQSPRYKIIEKRQSVAFWCNPISGHATLYWYQQILGQGPKLLIQFQNNGVVDDSQLPKDRFSAERLKGVDSTLKIQPAKLEDSAVYLCASSPHGTGVYEQYFGPGTRLTVT.

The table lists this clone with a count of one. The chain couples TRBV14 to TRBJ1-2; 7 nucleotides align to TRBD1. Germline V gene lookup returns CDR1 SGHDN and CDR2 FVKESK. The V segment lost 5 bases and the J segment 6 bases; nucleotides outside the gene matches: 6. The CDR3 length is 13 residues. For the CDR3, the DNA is TGTGCCAGCAGCGAACAGGGGACGGATGGCTACACCTTC. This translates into CASSEQGTDGYTF.

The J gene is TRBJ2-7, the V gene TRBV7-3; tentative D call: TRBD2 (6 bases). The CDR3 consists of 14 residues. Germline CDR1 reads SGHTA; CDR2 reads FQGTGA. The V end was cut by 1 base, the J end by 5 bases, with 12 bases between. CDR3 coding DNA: TGTGCCAGCAGCTTAATGGGAGGAGGGGACGAGCAGTACTTC. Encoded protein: CASSLMGGGDEQYF.